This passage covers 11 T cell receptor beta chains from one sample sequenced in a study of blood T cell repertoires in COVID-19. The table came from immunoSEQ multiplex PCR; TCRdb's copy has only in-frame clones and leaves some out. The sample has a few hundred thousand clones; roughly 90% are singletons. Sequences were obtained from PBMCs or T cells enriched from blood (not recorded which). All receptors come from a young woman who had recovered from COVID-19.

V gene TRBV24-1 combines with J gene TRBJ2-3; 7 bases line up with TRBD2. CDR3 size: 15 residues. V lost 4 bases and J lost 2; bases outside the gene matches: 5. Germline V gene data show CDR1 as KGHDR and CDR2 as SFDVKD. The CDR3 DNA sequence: TGTGCCACCAGTGAACCGCGGGGGTACACAGATACGCAGTATTTT. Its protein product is CATSEPRGYTDTQYF.

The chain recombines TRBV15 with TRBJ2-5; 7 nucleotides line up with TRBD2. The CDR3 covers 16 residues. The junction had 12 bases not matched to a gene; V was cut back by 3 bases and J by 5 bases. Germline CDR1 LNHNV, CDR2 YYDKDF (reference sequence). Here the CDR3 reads CATSSPNTGGRETQYF. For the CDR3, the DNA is TGTGCCACCAGCAGCCCAAATACGGGGGGACGGGAGACCCAGTACTTC.

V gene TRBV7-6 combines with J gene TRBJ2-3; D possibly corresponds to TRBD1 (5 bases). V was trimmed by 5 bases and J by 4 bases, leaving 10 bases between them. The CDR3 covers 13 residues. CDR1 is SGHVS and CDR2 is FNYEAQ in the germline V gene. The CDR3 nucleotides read TGTGCCAGCAGCCTCCGCAGGGCAGATACGCAGTATTTT. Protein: CASSLRRADTQYF.

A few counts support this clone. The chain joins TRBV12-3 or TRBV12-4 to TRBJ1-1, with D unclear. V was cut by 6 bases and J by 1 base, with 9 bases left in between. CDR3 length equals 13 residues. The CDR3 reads CASRMTGNTEAFF. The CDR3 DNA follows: TGTGCCAGCAGGATGACGGGGAACACTGAAGCTTTCTTT.

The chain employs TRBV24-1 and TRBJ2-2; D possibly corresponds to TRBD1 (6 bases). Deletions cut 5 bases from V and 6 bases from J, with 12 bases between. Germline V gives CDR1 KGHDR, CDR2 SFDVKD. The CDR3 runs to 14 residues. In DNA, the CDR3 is TGTGCCACCAGTGTTAACAGGGAAGCCGGGGAGCTGTTTTTT. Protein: CATSVNREAGELFF.

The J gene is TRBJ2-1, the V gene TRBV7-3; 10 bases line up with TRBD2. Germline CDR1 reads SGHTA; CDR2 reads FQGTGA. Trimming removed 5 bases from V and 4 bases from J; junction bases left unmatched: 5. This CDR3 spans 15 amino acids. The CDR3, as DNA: TGTGCCAGCAGCCTCACTAGCGGGGTATACAATGAGCAGTTCTTC. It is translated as CASSLTSGVYNEQFF.

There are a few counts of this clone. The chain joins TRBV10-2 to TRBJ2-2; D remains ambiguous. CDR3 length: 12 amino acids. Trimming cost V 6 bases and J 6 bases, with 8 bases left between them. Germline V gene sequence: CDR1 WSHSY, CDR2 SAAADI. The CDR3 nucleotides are TGCGCCAGCAGCCCTCCTGCCGGGGAGCTGTTTTTT. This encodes CASSPPAGELFF.

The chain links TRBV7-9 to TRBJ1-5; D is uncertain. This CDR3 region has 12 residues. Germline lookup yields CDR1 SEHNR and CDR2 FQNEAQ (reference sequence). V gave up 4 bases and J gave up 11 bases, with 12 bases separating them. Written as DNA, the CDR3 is TGTGCCAGCAGCTCCCAGTTGGCCGCCCAGCATTTT. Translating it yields CASSSQLAAQHF.

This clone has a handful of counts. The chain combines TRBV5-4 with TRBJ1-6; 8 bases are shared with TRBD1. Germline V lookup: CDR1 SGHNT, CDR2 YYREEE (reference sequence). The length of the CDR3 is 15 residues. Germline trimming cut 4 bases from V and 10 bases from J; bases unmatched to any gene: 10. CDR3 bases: TGTGCCAGCAGCCCCGGACAGGGAATGGAATCACCCCTCCACTTT. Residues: CASSPGQGMESPLHF.

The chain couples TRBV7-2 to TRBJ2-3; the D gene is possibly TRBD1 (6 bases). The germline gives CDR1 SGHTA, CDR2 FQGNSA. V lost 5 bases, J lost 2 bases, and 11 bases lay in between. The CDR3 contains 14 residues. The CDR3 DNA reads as TGTGCCAGCAGCGTGGACAGAGCCACAGATACGCAGTATTTT. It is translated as CASSVDRATDTQYF.

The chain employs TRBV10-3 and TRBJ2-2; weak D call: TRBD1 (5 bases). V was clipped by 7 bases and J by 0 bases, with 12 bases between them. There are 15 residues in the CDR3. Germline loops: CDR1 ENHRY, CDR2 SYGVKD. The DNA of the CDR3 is TGTGCCATCAACCGAGGACAAACGAACACCGGGGAGCTGTTTTTT. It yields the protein CAINRGQTNTGELFF.